This TCR beta chain was sequenced during a study of blood T cell repertoires in COVID-19. About the research overall: Researchers got acute and convalescent COVID-19 samples from the United States, Italy and Spain.

The germline V gene encodes CDR1 LNHDA and CDR2 SQIVND (reference sequence). Trimming at V came to 6 bases and at J to 0 bases, leaving 4 bases not matched to a gene. The CDR3 has 15 amino acids. Study processing details: Amplification of reference gene primers was used by the study to estimate nucleated cell counts. Profiled with immunoSEQ multiplex PCR; TCRdb holds only in-frame clones, not every one. V and J calls and clone size are as listed in that table; D and trimming were resolved from the DNA. This table has about 80,000 clones, roughly 80% appearing once. The chain couples TRBV19 to TRBJ2-4; TRBD2 matches at 8 bases. This clonotype was sampled from a woman in her 70s with acute or convalescent COVID-19. The sequenced material came from peripheral blood. The CDR3, as DNA: TGTGCCAGTAGGGGACTAGTCGGAGCCAAAAACATTCAGTACTTC. Its translation: CASRGLVGAKNIQYF.